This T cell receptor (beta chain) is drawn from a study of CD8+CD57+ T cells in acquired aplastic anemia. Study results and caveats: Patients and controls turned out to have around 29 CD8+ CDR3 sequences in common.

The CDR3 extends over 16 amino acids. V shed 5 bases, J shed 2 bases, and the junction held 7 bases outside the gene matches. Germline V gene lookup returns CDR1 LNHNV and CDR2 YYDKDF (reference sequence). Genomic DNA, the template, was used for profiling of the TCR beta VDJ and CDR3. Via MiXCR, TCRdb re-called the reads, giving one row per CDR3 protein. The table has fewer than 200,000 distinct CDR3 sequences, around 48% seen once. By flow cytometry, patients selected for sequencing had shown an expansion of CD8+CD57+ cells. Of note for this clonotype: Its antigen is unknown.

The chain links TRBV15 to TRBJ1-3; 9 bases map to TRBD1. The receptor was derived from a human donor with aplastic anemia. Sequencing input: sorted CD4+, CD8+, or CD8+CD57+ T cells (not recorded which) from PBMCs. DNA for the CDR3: TGTGCCACCAGCCCTTTGTGGACAGGGGCTGGAAACACCATATATTTT. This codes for CATSPLWTGAGNTIYF. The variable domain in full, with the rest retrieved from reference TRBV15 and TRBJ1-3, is DAMVIQNPRYQVTQFGKPVTLSCSQTLNHNVMYWYQQKSSQAPKLLFHYYDKDFNNEADTPDNFQSRRPNTSFCFLDIRSPGLGDTAMYLCATSPLWTGAGNTIYFGEGSWLTVV.